Sequencing of this TCR beta chain was carried out in a study of T cell responses to AZD1222 COVID-19 vaccine. TCRdb's table, derived via immunoSEQ multiplex PCR, lists solely in-frame clones and lacks some. Here the sample spans about 160,000 clones, about nine tenths being singletons. Study-wide findings and caveats: At 160-218 and 743-854, vaccine-associated CD4 TCRs were dominant, and they spanned spike. None of the repertoires were sampled until the peak T cell response had passed. Clonal diversity was possibly underestimated, and the donors were mostly white British, with more females.

V gave up 8 bases and J gave up 4 bases; unmatched junction bases: 7. The germline V gene encodes CDR1 MDHEN and CDR2 SYDVKM. The CDR3 sequence is 13 residues long. A word on this clone: Its antigen is not identified.

This TCR derives from an adult in good health. The specimen was peripheral blood, collected on day 0 of AZD1222 vaccination. V gene TRBV28 combines with J gene TRBJ1-2; 7 bases are a match to TRBD1. This chain's CDR3 is CASRSGQIYGYTF. The CDR3 DNA follows: TGTGCCAGCCGGTCGGGACAGATCTATGGCTACACCTTC.